This T cell receptor (beta chain) derives from a study of OX40 agonist ivuxolimab in advanced cancers. Repertoires were generated with immunoSEQ multiplex PCR, while TCRdb's copy carries only in-frame clones and drops some. The sample holds roughly 80,000 clones; over 90% are singletons and the top ten take over 5%. The count of this clone is one. The length of the CDR3 is 15 residues. CDR1 is LNHNV, CDR2 YYDKDF, per germline (reference sequence). Trimming stripped 5 bases from V and 2 bases from J, with 13 bases between. The clonotype originates from an adult with an advanced solid tumor such as melanoma, head and neck, liver or kidney cancer. Sequencing was performed on CD4+ or CD8+ T cells sorted from blood, taken in a trial of the OX40 agonist ivuxolimab. This rearrangement joins TRBV15 to TRBJ2-1, with TRBD2 as a possible D gene (5 bases). The chain's CDR3 is CATSFGPGTYNEQFF. In DNA form, the CDR3 reads TGTGCCACCAGCTTCGGACCGGGGACCTACAATGAGCAGTTCTTC.